This entry lists 14 T cell receptor beta chains sequenced from one sample in a study of blood T cell repertoires in COVID-19. Method: immunoSEQ multiplex PCR; TCRdb's copy keeps in-frame clones and lacks some. The repertoire consists of hundreds of thousands of clones, with around nine tenths occurring once and the leading ten covering less than 3.5%. The sequenced sample was peripheral blood. These receptors were taken from a woman between 18 and 30 years old who had recovered from COVID-19.

V gene TRBV18 combines with J gene TRBJ1-3; weak D call: TRBD1 (5 bases). The V end lost 3 bases, the J end lost 0 bases, and 9 bases lay between the germline ends. Germline loops: CDR1 KGHSH, CDR2 LQKENI. The CDR3 extends over 15 amino acids. The CDR3 coding sequence is TGTGCCAGCTCACCCCGGGGGAGCTCTGGAAACACCATATATTTT. Its protein is CASSPRGSSGNTIYF.

V usage is TRBV2 and J usage is TRBJ2-5; 11 positions match TRBD2. Trimming at V came to 4 bases and at J to 2 bases, leaving 6 bases not matched to a gene. The CDR3 contains 16 residues. Germline CDR1 is SNHLY and CDR2 is FYNNEI. CDR3 in amino acids: CASSGVAGGRQETQYF. CDR3 bases: TGTGCCAGCAGTGGGGTAGCGGGAGGGAGGCAAGAGACCCAGTACTTC.

The chain carries TRBV11-3 and TRBJ2-5; 8 nucleotides line up with TRBD2. The CDR3 is made up of 17 amino acids. Trimming took 6 bases from V and 4 from J; bases not matched to a gene: 16. The germline V gene encodes CDR1 SGHNT and CDR2 YENEEA. The CDR3 DNA sequence: TGTGCCAGCAGTTCATGGGAAAGCGGGAGTTGGCGAGAGACCCAGTACTTC. Protein: CASSSWESGSWRETQYF.

This chain connects TRBV5-6 to TRBJ2-5, with 8 positions matching TRBD1. V lost 1 base to trimming and J lost 5 bases; unmatched junction nucleotides: 10. The CDR3 is made up of 16 amino acids. From germline, CDR1 is SGHDT and CDR2 YYEEEE. The DNA of the CDR3 is TGTGCCAGCAGCTTGATCAAGTCAGGGGGCGGGGAGACCCAGTACTTC. It is translated as CASSLIKSGGGETQYF.

This clone was seen only once. V and J are TRBV12-5 and TRBJ2-7, with no clear D. The germline CDR1 and CDR2 sequences are LGHNT and FRNRAP. The CDR3 consists of 15 residues. The V end was cut by 1 base, the J end by 6 bases, with 16 bases between. The CDR3 sequence: CASGLGATTRSEQYV. CDR3 DNA sequence: TGTGCTAGTGGTTTGGGAGCTACTACCCGATCCGAGCAGTACGTC.

The J gene is TRBJ1-1, the V gene TRBV29-1; weak D call: TRBD1 (6 bases). Germline CDR1 reads SQVTM; CDR2 reads ANQGSEA. V was pared by 3 bases and J by 3 bases, with 14 bases between. CDR3 size: 14 residues. The CDR3 DNA reads as TGCAGCGTTGACACAGGCAGGGGATACACTGAAGCTTTCTTT. It encodes CSVDTGRGYTEAFF. Full variable domain (outside the CDR3, taken from reference TRBV29-1 and TRBJ1-1): SAVISQKPSRDICQRGTSLTIQCQVDSQVTMMFWYRQQPGQSLTLIATANQGSEATYESGFVIDKFPISRPNLTFSTLTVSNMSPEDSSIYLCSVDTGRGYTEAFFGQGTRLTVV.

The chain joins TRBV5-1 to TRBJ2-5, with TRBD1 as a possible D gene (6 bases). The V gene's germline CDR1 is SGHRS and CDR2 YFSETQ. The CDR3 loop spans 14 amino acids. V shed 6 bases and J shed 3 bases, with 15 bases lying between them. CDR3 DNA: TGCGCCAGCAAGTTTAGGACAGCTAAAGAGACCCAGTACTTC. This encodes CASKFRTAKETQYF.

The chain recombines TRBV9 with TRBJ2-2; D might be TRBD2 (5 bases). Trimming took off 1 base at V and 3 bases at J, with 19 bases between the two ends. The CDR3 contains 18 residues. In germline, CDR1 is SGDLS, CDR2 YYNGEE. The CDR3 spells CASSVLGSGGPDTGELFF. As DNA, the CDR3 is TGTGCCAGCAGCGTACTAGGAAGCGGAGGACCGGACACCGGGGAGCTGTTTTTT.

This sequence joins TRBV10-3 and TRBJ2-1; D perhaps matches TRBD1 (7 bases). Trimming removed 0 bases from V and 9 bases from J, with 12 bases in between. Germline CDR1 reads ENHRY; CDR2 reads SYGVKD. The CDR3 covers 14 residues. CDR3 protein: CAISESEGASEQFF. CDR3 DNA: TGTGCCATCAGTGAGTCGGAGGGGGCGAGTGAGCAGTTCTTC.

This clone came up a few times. The J gene is TRBJ2-2, the V gene TRBV7-9; possible D gene TRBD2, 5 bases. Per the germline V gene, CDR1 is SEHNR and CDR2 is FQNEAQ (reference sequence). Trimming took off 4 bases at V and 8 bases at J, with 17 bases between the two ends. The CDR3 has 15 residues. DNA for the CDR3: TGTGCCAGCAGCTCCGTGGACTTCCCGCGGGGGGAGCTGTTTTTT. Protein: CASSSVDFPRGELFF.

The chain recombines TRBV11-3 with TRBJ2-5, with D uncertain. Germline V lookup: CDR1 SGHNT, CDR2 YENEEA. V lost 5 bases and J 0 bases, leaving 4 bases between the germline ends. This CDR3 is built from 12 residues. The CDR3 region is CASSLHQETQYF. CDR3 sequence (DNA): TGTGCCAGCAGCCTCCACCAAGAGACCCAGTACTTC.

This chain links TRBV4-1 with TRBJ2-5; D is perhaps TRBD2 (5 bases). Germline CDR1 is MGHRA and CDR2 is YSYEKL. The germline V and J ends were trimmed by 0 bases and 4 bases, with 15 bases remaining between them. CDR3 length: 16 residues. This CDR3 reads CASSQESRGYLETQYF. CDR3 nucleotide sequence: TGCGCCAGCAGCCAAGAGTCCCGCGGGTACCTAGAGACCCAGTACTTC.

This chain joins TRBV9 and TRBJ2-3; 7 positions agree with TRBD2. The V gene end was trimmed by 0 bases and the J gene end by 0 bases; junction bases not matched to a gene: 7. The length of the CDR3 is 17 residues. Germline CDR1 is SGDLS and CDR2 is YYNGEE. In DNA, the CDR3 is TGTGCCAGCAGCGTAGCCCCGAGCGGGGCTAGCACAGATACGCAGTATTTT. Amino acids: CASSVAPSGASTDTQYF.

The sample holds a few counts of this clone. V and J are TRBV18 and TRBJ2-7; 8 bases are shared with TRBD2. The J segment lost 0 bases and the V segment lost 5 bases, leaving 9 bases of the junction unmatched. Germline CDR1 reads KGHSH; CDR2 reads LQKENI. This CDR3 has 16 amino acids. The CDR3 region has the DNA TGTGCCAGCTCAAGCTCCCGGGGGGGGAGCTCCTACGAGCAGTACGTC. Amino acids: CASSSSRGGSSYEQYV.